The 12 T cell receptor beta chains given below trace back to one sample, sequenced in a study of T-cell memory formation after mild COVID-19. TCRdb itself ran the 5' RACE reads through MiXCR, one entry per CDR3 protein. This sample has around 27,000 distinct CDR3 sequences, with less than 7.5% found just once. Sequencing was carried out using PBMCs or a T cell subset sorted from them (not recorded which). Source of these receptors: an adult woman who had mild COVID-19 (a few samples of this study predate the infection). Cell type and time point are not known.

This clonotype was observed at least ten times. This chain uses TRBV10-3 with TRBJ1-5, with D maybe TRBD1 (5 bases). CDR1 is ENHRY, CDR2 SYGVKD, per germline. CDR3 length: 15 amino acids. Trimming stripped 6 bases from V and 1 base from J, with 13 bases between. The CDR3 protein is CAISQGLESNQPQHF. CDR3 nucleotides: TGTGCCATCAGCCAGGGACTGGAAAGCAATCAGCCCCAGCATTTT.

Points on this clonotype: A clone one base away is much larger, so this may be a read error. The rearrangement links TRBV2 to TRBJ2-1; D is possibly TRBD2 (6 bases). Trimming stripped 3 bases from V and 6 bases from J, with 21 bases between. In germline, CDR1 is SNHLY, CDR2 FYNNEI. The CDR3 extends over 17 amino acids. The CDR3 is CASSDGRQTGLTNEQFF. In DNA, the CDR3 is TGTGCCAGCAGTGATGGTCGCCAGACGGGACTCACCAATGAGCAGTTCTTC.

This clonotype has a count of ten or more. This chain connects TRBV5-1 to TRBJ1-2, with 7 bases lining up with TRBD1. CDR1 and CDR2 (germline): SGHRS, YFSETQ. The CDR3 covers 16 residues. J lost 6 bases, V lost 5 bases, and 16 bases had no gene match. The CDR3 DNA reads TGCGCCAGCAGTCCCCGGTTGGGAGACAGGGCTCATGGCTACACCTTC. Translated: CASSPRLGDRAHGYTF.

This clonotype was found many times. CDR3 amino acids: CASSLEQGNTEAFF. The DNA for the CDR3 is TGTGCCAGCTCACTCGAACAGGGGAACACTGAAGCTTTCTTT. The rearrangement joins TRBV18 to TRBJ1-1, with D possibly matching TRBD1 (6 bases). The V end was cut by 4 bases, the J end by 1 base, with 10 bases between. Germline CDR1 and CDR2: KGHSH and LQKENI. The CDR3 spans 14 residues.

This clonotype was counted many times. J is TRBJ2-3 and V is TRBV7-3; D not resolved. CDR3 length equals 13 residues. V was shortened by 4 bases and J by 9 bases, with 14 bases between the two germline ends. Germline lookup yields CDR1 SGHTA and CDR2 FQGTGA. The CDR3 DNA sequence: TGTGCCAGCAGCTCCTCCCAGACCGGGACGCAGTATTTT. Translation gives CASSSSQTGTQYF.

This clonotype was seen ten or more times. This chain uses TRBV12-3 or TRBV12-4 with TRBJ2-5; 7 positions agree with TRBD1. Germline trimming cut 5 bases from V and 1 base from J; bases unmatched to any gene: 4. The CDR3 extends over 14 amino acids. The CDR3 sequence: CASSGQETQETQYF. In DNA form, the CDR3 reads TGTGCCAGCAGTGGACAGGAGACCCAAGAGACCCAGTACTTC.

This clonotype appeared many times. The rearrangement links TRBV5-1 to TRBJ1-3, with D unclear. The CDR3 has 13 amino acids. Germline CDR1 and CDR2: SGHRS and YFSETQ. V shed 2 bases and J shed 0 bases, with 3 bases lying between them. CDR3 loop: CASSLSSGNTIYF. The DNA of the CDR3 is TGCGCCAGCAGCTTAAGCTCTGGAAACACCATATATTTT.

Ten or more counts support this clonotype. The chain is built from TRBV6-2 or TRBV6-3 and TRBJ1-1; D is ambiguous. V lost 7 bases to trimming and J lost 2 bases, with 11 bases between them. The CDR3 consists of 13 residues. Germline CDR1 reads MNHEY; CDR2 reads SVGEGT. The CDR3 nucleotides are TGTGCCAGCAATACCGGGATTAACACTGAAGCTTTCTTT. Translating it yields CASNTGINTEAFF.

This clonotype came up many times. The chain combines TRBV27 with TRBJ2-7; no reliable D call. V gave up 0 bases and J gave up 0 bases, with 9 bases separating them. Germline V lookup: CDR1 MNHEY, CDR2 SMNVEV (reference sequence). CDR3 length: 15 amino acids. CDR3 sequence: CASSLSLRPSYEQYF. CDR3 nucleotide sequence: TGTGCCAGCAGTTTATCCTTGCGGCCCTCCTACGAGCAGTACTTC.

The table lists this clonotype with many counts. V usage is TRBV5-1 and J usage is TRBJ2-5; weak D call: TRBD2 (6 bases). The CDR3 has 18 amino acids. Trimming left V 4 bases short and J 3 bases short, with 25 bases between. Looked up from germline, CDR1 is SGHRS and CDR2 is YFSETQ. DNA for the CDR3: TGCGCCAGCAGCCTAATGCCGATCCTATCGGCGGGAAAAGAGACCCAGTACTTC. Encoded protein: CASSLMPILSAGKETQYF.

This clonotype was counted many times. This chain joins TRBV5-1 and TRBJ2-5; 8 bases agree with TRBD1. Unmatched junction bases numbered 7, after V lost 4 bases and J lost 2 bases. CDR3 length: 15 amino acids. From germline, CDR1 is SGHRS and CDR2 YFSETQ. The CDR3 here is CASSGRTGPQETQYF. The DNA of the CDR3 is TGCGCCAGCAGCGGGCGGACAGGGCCACAAGAGACCCAGTACTTC.

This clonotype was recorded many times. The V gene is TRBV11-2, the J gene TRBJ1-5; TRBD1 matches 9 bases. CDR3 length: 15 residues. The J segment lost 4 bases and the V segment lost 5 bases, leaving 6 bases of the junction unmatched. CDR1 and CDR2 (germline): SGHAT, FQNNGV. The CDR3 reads CASSLDRGGNQPQHF. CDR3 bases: TGTGCCAGCAGCCTCGACAGGGGGGGAAATCAGCCCCAGCATTTT.